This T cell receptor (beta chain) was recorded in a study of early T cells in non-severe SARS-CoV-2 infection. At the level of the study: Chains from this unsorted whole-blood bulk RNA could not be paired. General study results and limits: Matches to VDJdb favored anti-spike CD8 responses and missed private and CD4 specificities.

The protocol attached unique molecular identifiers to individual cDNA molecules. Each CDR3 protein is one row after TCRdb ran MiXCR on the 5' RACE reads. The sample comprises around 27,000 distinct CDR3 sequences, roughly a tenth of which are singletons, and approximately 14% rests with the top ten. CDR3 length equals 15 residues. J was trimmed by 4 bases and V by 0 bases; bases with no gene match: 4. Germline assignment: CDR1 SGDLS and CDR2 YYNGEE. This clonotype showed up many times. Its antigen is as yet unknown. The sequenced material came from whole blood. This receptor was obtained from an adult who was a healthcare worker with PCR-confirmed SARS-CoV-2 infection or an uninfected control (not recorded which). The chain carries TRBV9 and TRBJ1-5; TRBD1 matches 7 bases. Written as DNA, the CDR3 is TGTGCCAGCAGCGTAGGGCCAGGGGGAAATCAGCCCCAGCATTTT. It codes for CASSVGPGGNQPQHF.